This T cell receptor (beta chain) was recorded in a study of T-cell memory formation after mild COVID-19. Study context: Largely, the TCR clusters proved donor specific. Study-level points and caveats: Largely, contracting CD4+ clones fell within CM and EM, and contracting CD8+ clones within EMRA.

Sample barcodes and UMIs were carried by the TCR alpha and TCR beta cDNA libraries that 5'RACE generated with constant-segment primers. One entry per CDR3 protein, called by TCRdb with MiXCR from the 5' RACE reads. The data contain over 25,000 distinct CDR3 sequences, around 21% of them singletons. This clonotype has ten or more counts. Its specificity is unknown. The CDR3 loop spans 14 amino acids. Germline-derived CDR1 and CDR2 are SEHNR and FQNEAQ (reference sequence). V lost 3 bases and J lost 1; bases outside the gene matches: 3. This TCR derives from an adult who had mild COVID-19 (a few samples of this study predate the infection). Cell type and time point are not known. The rearrangement links TRBV7-9 to TRBJ2-7, with 7 positions matching TRBD1. Sequencing was performed on PBMCs or a T cell subset sorted from them (not recorded which). CDR3 loop: CASSFKDRSYEQYF. The CDR3 coding sequence is TGTGCCAGCAGCTTTAAGGACAGGTCCTACGAGCAGTACTTC.